The present T cell receptor beta chain was sequenced within a study of glioma-infiltrating T cells after dendritic cell vaccination. Time point of the sample: after dendritic cell vaccination, including at tumor progression/relapse. Amplification used 60 V beta primers and 13 J beta primers. Libraries were prepared by immunoSEQ multiplex PCR; TCRdb keeps only in-frame clonotypes and omits some of them. The profile shows more than 75,000 clones, about four fifths of them singletons. V was trimmed by 6 bases and J by 4 bases, leaving 16 bases between them. This CDR3 is 15 amino acids long. Per the germline V gene, CDR1 is MNHNS and CDR2 is SASEGT.

This sample comprised blood, obtained after dendritic cell vaccination. The chain couples TRBV6-1 to TRBJ1-5; TRBD1 might be the D (6 bases). This sequence was found in a human donor with glioblastoma. The CDR3 coding sequence is TGTGCCAGCAGGACGGACAGTGCGTGGAATCAGCCCCAGCATTTT. This translates into CASRTDSAWNQPQHF.